The text below deals with one T cell receptor beta chain. Its antigen is unidentified. CDR3 length: 13 residues. Per the germline V gene, CDR1 is SEHNR and CDR2 is FQNEAQ (reference sequence). TCRdb independently ran MiXCR on the multiplex PCR reads; one entry per CDR3 protein. The repertoire holds 200,000 to 250,000 distinct CDR3 sequences, with 34% as singletons. The lymph nodes were axillary draining lymph nodes from breast cancer patients. This entry comes from a study of breast tumors, draining lymph nodes, adjacent tissues. Whole-study results and caveats: Tumor repertoires ranked between lymph nodes and nontumor tissue in diversity, with V and J gene preferences. Most tumor T cells seemingly derive from lymph node, then expand in tumor. The lymph node origin of tumor T cells was framed as consistent with a hypothesis, not demonstrated.

The sample comprised axillary lymph node tissue. The chain is built from TRBV7-9 and TRBJ2-5, with D possibly TRBD2 on 6 matching bases. This TCR derives from a female donor with breast cancer. Some clones in this sample may be carry-over from other donors' samples. The CDR3 bases are TGTGTCCCACGGGGTTCGGAGGGAGAGACCCAGTACTTC. This encodes CVPRGSEGETQYF.